The text below deals with one T cell receptor beta chain. Its specificity is not known. The V gene end was trimmed by 5 bases and the J gene end by 3 bases; junction bases not matched to a gene: 3. This CDR3 has 13 residues. Germline values: CDR1 SNHLY, CDR2 FYNNEI. The data derive from a study of T cell responses to AZD1222 COVID-19 vaccine. Study conclusions and caveats: Only 5 to 7 AZD1222 recipients were seropositive at baseline. White British donors predominated, females outnumbered males, and clonal diversity was possibly underestimated. Two doses of AZD1222 preceded a rise in Spike-specific TCR breadth and depth.

The method was immunoSEQ multiplex PCR; TCRdb's version includes in-frame clones alone and lacks a portion of them. The sample holds about 70,000 clones, 85% seen once. This chain connects TRBV2 to TRBJ2-5, with 7 bases lining up with TRBD1. Sample: peripheral blood, taken on day 0 of AZD1222 vaccination. The TCR originated in an adult in good health. In DNA, the CDR3 is TGTGCCAGCAGTCGTGACAGGGAAGAGACCCAGTACTTC. This gives the protein CASSRDREETQYF.